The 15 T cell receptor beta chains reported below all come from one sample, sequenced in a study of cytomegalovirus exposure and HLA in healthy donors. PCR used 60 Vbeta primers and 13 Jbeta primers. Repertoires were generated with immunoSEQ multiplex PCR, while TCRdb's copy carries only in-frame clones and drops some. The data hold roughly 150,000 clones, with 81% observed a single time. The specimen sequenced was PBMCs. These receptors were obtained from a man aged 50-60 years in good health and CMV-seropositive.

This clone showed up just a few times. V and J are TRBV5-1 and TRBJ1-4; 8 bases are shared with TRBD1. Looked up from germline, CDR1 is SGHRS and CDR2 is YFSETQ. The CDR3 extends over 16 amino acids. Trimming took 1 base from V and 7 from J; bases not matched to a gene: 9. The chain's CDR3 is CASSLFPQGASEKLFF. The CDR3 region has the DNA TGCGCCAGCAGCTTGTTCCCCCAGGGGGCGAGTGAAAAACTGTTTTTT.

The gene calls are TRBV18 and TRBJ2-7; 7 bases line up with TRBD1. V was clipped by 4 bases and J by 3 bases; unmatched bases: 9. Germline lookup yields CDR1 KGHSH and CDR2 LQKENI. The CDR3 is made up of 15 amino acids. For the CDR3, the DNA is TGTGCCAGCTCACGCGACAGGGCCGTGGTCTACGAGCAGTACTTC. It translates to CASSRDRAVVYEQYF. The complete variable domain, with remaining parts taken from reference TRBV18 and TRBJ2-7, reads NAGVMQNPRHLVRRRGQEARLRCSPMKGHSHVYWYRQLPEEGLKFMVYLQKENIIDESGMPKERFSAEFPKEGPSILRIQQVVRGDSAAYFCASSRDRAVVYEQYFGPGTRLTVT.

The CDR3 nucleotides are TGTGCCAGCAGCTACAGCGGGACGTTGAACACCGGGGAGCTGTTTTTT. Translated: CASSYSGTLNTGELFF. The rearrangement links TRBV28 to TRBJ2-2, with 7 bases that match TRBD2. CDR1 and CDR2 from the germline V gene are MDHEN and SYDVKM. J lost 1 base, V lost 6 bases, and 8 bases had no gene match. The CDR3 loop spans 16 amino acids.

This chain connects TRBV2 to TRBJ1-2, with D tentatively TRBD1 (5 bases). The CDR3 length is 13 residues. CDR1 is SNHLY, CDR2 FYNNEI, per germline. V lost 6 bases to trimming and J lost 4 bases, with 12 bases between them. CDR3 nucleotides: TGTGCCAGCAGGGCGGGACGGAGCTATGGCTACACCTTC. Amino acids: CASRAGRSYGYTF.

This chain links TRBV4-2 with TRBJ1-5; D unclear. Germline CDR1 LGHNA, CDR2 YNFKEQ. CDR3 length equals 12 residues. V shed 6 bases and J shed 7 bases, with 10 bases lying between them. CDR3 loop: CASRLGSQPQHF. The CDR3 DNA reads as TGTGCCAGCAGACTCGGTAGCCAGCCCCAGCATTTT.

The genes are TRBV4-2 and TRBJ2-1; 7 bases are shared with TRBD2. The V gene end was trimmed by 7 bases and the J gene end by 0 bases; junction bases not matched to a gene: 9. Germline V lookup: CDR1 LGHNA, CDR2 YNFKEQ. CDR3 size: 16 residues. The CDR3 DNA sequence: TGTGCCAGCACCCATGCCGGCGGGAGCTCCTACAATGAGCAGTTCTTC. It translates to CASTHAGGSSYNEQFF.

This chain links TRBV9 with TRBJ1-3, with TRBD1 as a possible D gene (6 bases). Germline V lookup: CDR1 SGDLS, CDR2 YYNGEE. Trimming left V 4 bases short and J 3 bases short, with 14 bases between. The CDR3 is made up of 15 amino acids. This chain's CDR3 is CASSLQGSDGNTIYF. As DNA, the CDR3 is TGTGCCAGCAGCCTACAGGGATCGGATGGAAACACCATATATTTT.

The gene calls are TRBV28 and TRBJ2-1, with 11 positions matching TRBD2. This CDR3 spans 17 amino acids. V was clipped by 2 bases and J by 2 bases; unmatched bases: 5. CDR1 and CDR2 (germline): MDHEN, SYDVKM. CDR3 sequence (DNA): TGTGCCAGCAGTTTACCAGGGACTAGCGGTACCTACAATGAGCAGTTCTTC. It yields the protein CASSLPGTSGTYNEQFF.

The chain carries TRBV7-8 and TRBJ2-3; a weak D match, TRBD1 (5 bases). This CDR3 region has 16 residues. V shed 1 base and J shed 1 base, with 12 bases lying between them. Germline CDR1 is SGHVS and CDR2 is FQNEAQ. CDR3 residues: CASSLGQGGGTDTQYF. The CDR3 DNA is TGTGCCAGCAGCTTAGGCCAGGGTGGGGGCACAGATACGCAGTATTTT.

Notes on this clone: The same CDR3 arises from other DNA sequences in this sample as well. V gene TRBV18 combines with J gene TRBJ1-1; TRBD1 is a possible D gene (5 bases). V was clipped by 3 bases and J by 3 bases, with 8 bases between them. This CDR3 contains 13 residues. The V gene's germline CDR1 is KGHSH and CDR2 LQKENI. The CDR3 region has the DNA TGTGCCAGCTCACCGGGAGGGGACACTGAAGCTTTCTTT. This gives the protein CASSPGGDTEAFF.

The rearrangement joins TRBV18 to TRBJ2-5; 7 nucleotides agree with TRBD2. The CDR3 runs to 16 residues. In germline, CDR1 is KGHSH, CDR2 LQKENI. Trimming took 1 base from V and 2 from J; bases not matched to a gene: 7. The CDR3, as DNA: TGTGCCAGCTCACCACGTACCGGGGGGTCTCAAGAGACCCAGTACTTC. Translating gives CASSPRTGGSQETQYF.

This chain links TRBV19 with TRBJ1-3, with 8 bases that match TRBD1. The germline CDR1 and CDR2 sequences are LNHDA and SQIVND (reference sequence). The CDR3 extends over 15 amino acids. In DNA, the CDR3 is TGTGGCTCGAGGGGACAGGTAGCCTCTGGAAACACCATATATTTT. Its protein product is CGSRGQVASGNTIYF.

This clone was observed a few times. This CDR3 reads CASSEGGGRGDTQYF. The CDR3 DNA reads as TGTGCCAGCAGTGAGGGCGGGGGAAGAGGTGATACGCAGTATTTT. The chain recombines TRBV2 with TRBJ2-3, with TRBD2 identical over 7 bases. This CDR3 is built from 15 residues. Germline values: CDR1 SNHLY, CDR2 FYNNEI. The junction had 9 bases not matched to a gene; V was cut back by 3 bases and J by 6 bases.

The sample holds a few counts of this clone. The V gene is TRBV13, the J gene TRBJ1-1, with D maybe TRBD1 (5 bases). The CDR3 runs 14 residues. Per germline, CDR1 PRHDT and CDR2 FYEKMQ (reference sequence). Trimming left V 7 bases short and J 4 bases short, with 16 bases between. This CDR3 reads CASILGRRGTEAFF. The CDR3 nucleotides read TGTGCCAGCATCCTAGGCAGGAGGGGCACTGAAGCTTTCTTT.

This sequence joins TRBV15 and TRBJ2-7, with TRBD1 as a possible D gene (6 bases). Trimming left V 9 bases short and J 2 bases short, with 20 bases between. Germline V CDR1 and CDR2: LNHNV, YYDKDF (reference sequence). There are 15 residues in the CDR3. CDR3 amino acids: CATSTSDRLTYEQYF. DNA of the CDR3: TGTGCCACTTCGACTTCGGACAGATTAACCTACGAGCAGTACTTC.